The 20 T cell receptor beta chains below were found in one sample sequenced in a study of radiation and T cells in renal cell carcinoma (TCRdb year 2020). Sample time point, as interpreted from the label and publication: blood 4 weeks post-SBRT, at nephrectomy. Read against the paper, the sample's treatment or condition label means: 15 Gy SBRT to primary tumor, nephrectomy 4 weeks later. Libraries were built with the immunoSEQ multiplex PCR assay. In its TCRdb copy, this immuneACCESS table keeps in-frame sequences only and misses some clones. Where compared with another copy, unresolved V genes explain less than half of these, and the others have no known cause. A total of some 150,000 clones appear in this sample, roughly 90% of them only once. The ten largest clones add up to 17% of the sample. Sequenced material: blood, taken from a patient whose treatment included radiotherapy and nephrectomy. These receptors were collected from a woman aged 50 to 60 with renal cell carcinoma.

The chain links TRBV18 to TRBJ2-7, with D possibly being TRBD1 (5 bases). The length of the CDR3 is 14 residues. Germline V lookup: CDR1 KGHSH, CDR2 LQKENI. V dropped 6 bases and J dropped 5 bases, with 17 bases sitting between them. The CDR3 region is CASSKFGQGNEQYF. The CDR3 DNA follows: TGTGCCAGCTCGAAGTTCGGACAAGGGAACGAGCAGTACTTC.

Notes on this clone: Within the sample, other DNA sequences also encode this same CDR3. The chain couples TRBV11-3 to TRBJ2-7; D might be TRBD1 (8 bases). This CDR3 has 13 residues. Looked up from germline, CDR1 is SGHNT and CDR2 is YENEEA. Deletions cut 5 bases from V and 7 bases from J, with 15 bases between. The CDR3 loop is CASSLGQGGEQYF. In DNA, the CDR3 is TGTGCCAGCAGCCTCGGACAGGGAGGGGAGCAGTACTTC.

The V and J genes are TRBV6-6 and TRBJ1-1, with D tentatively TRBD1 (5 bases). V was clipped by 2 bases and J by 3 bases, with 10 bases between them. Germline-derived CDR1 and CDR2 are MNHNY and SVGAGI (reference sequence). The CDR3 loop spans 14 amino acids. CDR3 loop: CASSYNQGYTEAFF. The CDR3 DNA is TGTGCCAGCAGTTACAACCAGGGTTACACTGAAGCTTTCTTT.

V usage is TRBV4-1 and J usage is TRBJ2-3; 10 bases are a match to TRBD2. The V segment lost 4 bases and the J segment 5 bases; nucleotides outside the gene matches: 15. CDR1 and CDR2 from the germline V gene are MGHRA and YSYEKL. CDR3 size: 18 residues. The CDR3 DNA follows: TGCGCCAGCAGCCTCGTACGGGCTAGCGGGGGCCGGGGAGATACGCAGTATTTT. Amino acids: CASSLVRASGGRGDTQYF.

CDR3 sequence reads: CASSVDLGTGNSLAEAFF. The CDR3 DNA reads as TGTGCCAGCAGCGTAGACTTGGGGACGGGAAACTCCTTGGCTGAAGCTTTCTTT. This rearrangement joins TRBV9 to TRBJ1-1; D may be TRBD1 (5 bases). V was cut by 0 bases and J by 6 bases, with 24 bases left in between. Germline V gene sequence: CDR1 SGDLS, CDR2 YYNGEE. The CDR3 runs to 18 residues. Looking up the rest from reference TRBV9 and TRBJ1-1 gives the full variable domain: DSGVTQTPKHLITATGQRVTLRCSPRSGDLSVYWYQQSLDQGLQFLIQYYNGEERAKGNILERFSAQQFPDLHSELNLSSLELGDSALYFCASSVDLGTGNSLAEAFFGQGTRLTVV.

V usage is TRBV10-3 and J usage is TRBJ2-3; TRBD1 is a possible D gene (5 bases). The V gene lost 7 bases and the J gene lost 3 bases, with 14 bases spanning the gap. Looked up from germline, CDR1 is ENHRY and CDR2 is SYGVKD. This CDR3 region has 14 residues. CDR3 nucleotide sequence: TGTGCCATCAAATTGGCAGGGCCAACAGATACGCAGTATTTT. Translating gives CAIKLAGPTDTQYF.

The chain carries TRBV28 and TRBJ2-7; D gene uncertain. The CDR3 spans 12 residues. The V and J ends lost 1 base and 9 bases respectively, with 10 bases between them. Germline V lookup: CDR1 MDHEN, CDR2 SYDVKM. The CDR3 sequence: CASSLLSGGQYF. DNA of the CDR3: TGTGCCAGCAGTTTATTATCAGGCGGGCAGTACTTC.

The J gene is TRBJ1-2, the V gene TRBV5-1; unclear D gene. Per germline, CDR1 SGHRS and CDR2 YFSETQ. This CDR3 is 15 amino acids long. Trimming took off 0 bases at V and 4 bases at J, with 13 bases between the two ends. The CDR3 loop reads CASSLGWGSGYGYTF. CDR3 nucleotides: TGCGCCAGCAGCTTGGGGTGGGGTAGTGGCTATGGCTACACCTTC.

The genes are TRBV5-1 and TRBJ2-5, with D maybe TRBD2 (8 bases). The V end was cut by 3 bases, the J end by 2 bases, with 14 bases between. There are 15 residues in the CDR3. Germline-derived CDR1 and CDR2 are SGHRS and YFSETQ. The CDR3 sequence is CASSSTGTRQETQYF. CDR3 nucleotide sequence: TGCGCCAGCAGCTCGACAGGGACTAGGCAAGAGACCCAGTACTTC.

The gene calls are TRBV9 and TRBJ2-3; D is undetermined. V lost 5 bases and J lost 6, with 13 bases in between. Germline V CDR1 and CDR2: SGDLS, YYNGEE. There are 13 residues in the CDR3. The DNA of the CDR3 is TGTGCCAGCAGTGACCCTAGGGCCGATACGCAGTATTTT. Protein: CASSDPRADTQYF. Supplemented by reference TRBV9 and TRBJ2-3, the full variable domain reads DSGVTQTPKHLITATGQRVTLRCSPRSGDLSVYWYQQSLDQGLQFLIQYYNGEERAKGNILERFSAQQFPDLHSELNLSSLELGDSALYFCASSDPRADTQYFGPGTRLTVL.

The rearrangement links TRBV19 to TRBJ1-4; 7 nucleotides match TRBD1. The V gene's germline CDR1 is LNHDA and CDR2 SQIVND (reference sequence). The CDR3 totals 15 residues. With 5 bases clipped from V and 4 bases from J, the junction kept 7 bases outside the gene matches. In nucleotides, the CDR3 is TGTGCCAGTAGTCGAGGGGGCGCGGATAATGAAAAACTGTTTTTT. Encoded protein: CASSRGGADNEKLFF.

This sequence joins TRBV5-6 and TRBJ1-4, with 9 bases lining up with TRBD1. This CDR3 contains 15 residues. V lost 6 bases, J lost 7 bases, and 10 bases stayed unmatched. Germline assignment: CDR1 SGHDT and CDR2 YYEEEE. CDR3 protein: CASTFGTGSGEKLFF. In DNA form, the CDR3 reads TGTGCCAGCACCTTTGGGACAGGGAGTGGTGAAAAACTGTTTTTT. The full variable domain, with the rest looked up from reference TRBV5-6 and TRBJ1-4, is DAGVTQSPTHLIKTRGQQVTLRCSPKSGHDTVSWYQQALGQGPQFIFQYYEEEERQRGNFPDRFSGHQFPNYSSELNVNALLLGDSALYLCASTFGTGSGEKLFFGSGTQLSVL.

The V and J genes are TRBV23-1 and TRBJ1-1, with D possibly TRBD1 on 6 matching bases. TRBV23-1 is an open reading frame, and its role is uncertain. The CDR3 totals 12 residues. The V end lost 11 bases, the J end lost 9 bases, and 19 bases lay between the germline ends. CDR3 in amino acids: CAGYGGAGKAFF. The CDR3 nucleotides read TGCGCCGGGTACGGGGGCGCAGGGAAAGCTTTCTTT.

V is TRBV5-5 and J is TRBJ1-3; tentative D call: TRBD1 (5 bases). There are 14 residues in the CDR3. Deletions cut 4 bases from V and 3 bases from J, with 11 bases between. Looked up from germline, CDR1 is SGHKS and CDR2 is YYEKEE (reference sequence). CDR3 region: CASSIGTDGNTIYF. For the CDR3, the DNA is TGTGCCAGCAGCATTGGGACTGATGGAAACACCATATATTTT. Full variable domain (remainder filled in from reference TRBV5-5 and TRBJ1-3): DAGVTQSPTHLIKTRGQQVTLRCSPISGHKSVSWYQQVLGQGPQFIFQYYEKEERGRGNFPDRFSARQFPNYSSELNVNALLLGDSALYLCASSIGTDGNTIYFGEGSWLTVV.

This clone appeared once. V is TRBV7-2 and J is TRBJ1-1; D is undetermined. Trimming took 1 base from V and 0 from J, leaving 9 bases between them. This CDR3 is built from 15 residues. Germline loops: CDR1 SGHTA, CDR2 FQGNSA. Here the CDR3 DNA reads TGTGCCAGCAGCTTAGTTGCCTTAATGAACACTGAAGCTTTCTTT. Amino acids: CASSLVALMNTEAFF.

This sequence joins TRBV7-2 and TRBJ2-1; the D gene is possibly TRBD1 (6 bases). The CDR3 is 13 amino acids. Germline lookup yields CDR1 SGHTA and CDR2 FQGNSA. V lost 5 bases, J lost 8 bases, and 13 bases lay in between. The CDR3 DNA sequence: TGTGCCAGCAGCCGAGACCCAGGGGATGAGCAGTTCTTC. This sequence encodes CASSRDPGDEQFF.

About this clone: Other DNA sequences in this sample translate to the same CDR3. The chain combines TRBV5-1 with TRBJ2-2, with 7 bases fitting TRBD2. With V trimmed by 4 bases and J by 5 bases, 5 bases remained unmatched. Germline V CDR1 and CDR2: SGHRS, YFSETQ. The CDR3 sequence is 14 residues long. The CDR3 loop is CASSPGRGTGELFF. CDR3 coding DNA: TGCGCCAGCAGCCCTGGGCGGGGGACCGGGGAGCTGTTTTTT.

The genes are TRBV7-9 and TRBJ1-3; D remains ambiguous. There are 15 residues in the CDR3. Germline CDR1 reads SEHNR; CDR2 reads FQNEAQ (reference sequence). Trimming shortened V by 7 bases and J by 0 bases, and 13 bases separated the two germline ends. CDR3 DNA: TGTGCCAGCACCAGCGACGGATTCTCTGGAAACACCATATATTTT. It specifies CASTSDGFSGNTIYF.

The chain is built from TRBV7-2 and TRBJ2-2; D is undetermined. Germline V CDR1 and CDR2: SGHTA, FQGNSA. Trimming cost V 1 base and J 1 base, with 10 bases left between them. The CDR3 has 16 amino acids. CDR3 residues: CASSLEQRLNTGELFF. CDR3 nucleotide sequence: TGTGCCAGCAGCTTAGAACAACGTCTGAACACCGGGGAGCTGTTTTTT.

The chain carries TRBV6-1 and TRBJ2-7; D possibly corresponds to TRBD1 (5 bases). Trimming took off 3 bases at V and 6 bases at J, with 15 bases between the two ends. The germline V gene has CDR1 MNHNS and CDR2 SASEGT. The CDR3 is 14 amino acids. CDR3: CASSEDLLGREQYF. DNA for the CDR3: TGTGCCAGCAGTGAGGACCTATTGGGGCGCGAGCAGTACTTC.